This T cell receptor (beta chain) was observed in a study of cytomegalovirus exposure and HLA in healthy donors (dated by TCRdb to about 2017). With respect to the entire study: An earlier analysis of 550 to 700 of the donors reported more than 250 Gb of sequence data and approximately 110 million unique TCR beta sequences from 190 million or so T cells. Roughly 300 gigabases of sequencing data and tens of millions of unique TCR sequences were included in an early release covering around 650 HLA-typed donors. The genetic ancestry cluster associated with self-reported Caucasian donors included approximately 85% of the approximately 400 genotyped donors. The study aimed to test whether signatures of past pathogen exposure could be identified by cataloging public T cell receptors. Using immunosequencing, the study profiled T cell repertoires from 666 subjects and related those repertoires to cytomegalovirus serostatus. A separate validation cohort of 100 to 150 different subjects was used in addition to the roughly 720-subject first cohort. High-throughput TCR immunosequencing, statistical association of individual TCRs with disease status, and machine learning were combined to predict cytomegalovirus infection status. To study patterns of TCR occurrence, a later analysis re-analyzed previously published TCR beta repertoires from 500 to 850 donors and added high-resolution HLA genotyping. The later analysis used no new phenotypic data to find candidate immune exposures, relying instead on TCR beta sequences and their occurrence across donors. In an earlier analysis of a few hundred of the donors, high-throughput TCR beta sequencing was used to judge whether each TCR beta V gene segment behaved as functional or pseudogenic. Donor age, sex, ethnicity and CMV serostatus were collected together with the repertoire data. A later genetic analysis used genome-wide SNP genotypes for about 55% of the 666 donors, treating that subset as a discovery cohort. All discovery cohort repertoires had been generated using a single sequencing platform. Class I and class II HLA loci were covered by the typing at four-digit resolution. Typing coverage varied by locus: about 620-640 donors for A, B, C, DRB1 and DQB1; roughly 510 for DQA1; around 610 for DPA1; under 490 for DPB1. Several DR-DQ haplotypes were handled as single units for association and clustering because linkage in the cohort was strong. Among over 350 genotyped donors of the cohort, an average of around 240,000 unique TCR beta nucleotide sequences were sequenced per donor, roughly a sixth of them non-productive.

The protocol used for the library was the immunoSEQ multiplex PCR assay. The multiplex PCR relied on a mix of 60 forward primers for TCR Vbeta segments and 13 reverse primers for TCR Jbeta segments. The CDR3 region of rearranged TCR beta genes was amplified from genomic DNA by a multiplex PCR assay. The Illumina HiSeq System was used to sequence the amplified TCR beta libraries as 87-base-pair reads. The paper's processing steps were these. Across the 500 to 750 repertoires, a later analysis counted some 81 million unique TCR beta chains, 8.5 million to 12 million of which were shared by at least two donors. Raw reads were error-corrected and collapsed into unique sequences with a nearest-neighbor algorithm that merged closely related sequences to remove PCR and sequencing errors. CDR3 sequences were aligned to IMGT reference sequences to assign V, D and J gene segments. For a sequence to be retained, a match of at least six nucleotides to both a V gene segment and a J gene segment was required. Rearrangements were called productive when the CDR3 lacked stop codons and stayed in frame with V and J; all others were non-productive. Following IMGT convention, CDR3 was defined as the stretch from the second conserved V-encoded cysteine up to the conserved J-encoded phenylalanine. The earlier analysis of about 620 of the donors excluded sequences that lacked an unambiguous match to a single V gene segment. An earlier analysis of some 500 of the donors classified V segments as functional when productive rearrangements were above 56.7% and as segregating when the standard deviation between donors was above 5%. A statistical classification framework was built for diagnosing cytomegalovirus status from the catalog of TCR beta chain sequences. In a later analysis, TCR nucleotide sequences were compared against IMGT/GENE-DB human TR gene sequences so that V and J genes could be assigned. In a later analysis, CDR3 sequences and most-parsimonious VDJ recombination scenarios were assigned using the TCRdist pipeline. In a later analysis, each TCR beta chain was defined by its CDR3 amino acid sequence together with its V-gene family, and reads lacking a unique V-gene family were excluded. A later analysis removed 592 highly shared, low-generation-probability nucleotide sequences to deal with suspected cross-contamination and a sequencing artifact. A later analysis calculated a clonal expansion index for each public chain from normalized within-repertoire ranks of inferred template counts. In a later analysis, generation probabilities were computed with a VDJ recombination model fitted to out-of-frame rearrangements, and the resulting probabilities were checked against IGoR. Hypergeometric tests were used in a later analysis to score TCR-TCR, TCR-HLA and TCR-CMV co-occurrence, with a repertoire-size bias correction applied to the TCR pairs. A later analysis estimated false discovery rates by permuting HLA or CMV assignments 20 times. A later analysis grouped co-occurring TCRs with DBSCAN, adding TCRdist sequence similarity when clustering within HLA-allele-positive subsets. For co-occurrence clustering, repertoires with fewer than 30,000 or more than 120,000 public chains were excluded, along with roughly 5 repertoires with anomalous nucleotide sharing. Imported from immuneACCESS, the table was reduced by TCRdb to in-frame sequences with V and J called. These copies leave out some clones; in studies compared against another copy, an unresolved V gene accounts for under half, and the cause of the remainder is not known. That table furnishes V, J and clone size, whereas the DNA furnished D and trimming. For this sample there are approximately 160,000 clones; 75% appear just once. 2.5% to 3.5% of the sample is taken by the ten largest.

General findings and caveats noted by the study authors: V-gene and J-gene trimming of TCR beta chains was associated with a missense DCLRE1C variant in a later genetic analysis, and the association was replicated in an independent cohort. In this cohort, only TCR beta chains were sequenced, and detectable features were limited by the absence of alpha or paired-chain data. A further reported finding was that TCR beta sequences accurately predicted the HLA-A and HLA-B alleles for most subjects in the first cohort. According to a later analysis, parvovirus B19, influenza, CMV and Epstein-Barr virus appeared linked to several top co-occurrence clusters. Sequencing depth was assumed to be roughly uniform across donors in the presence/absence analyses, though that assumption may not hold. Most TCR sequences were observed very rarely across donors, whereas some public TCRs were present in many individuals. When HLA alleles, especially DR and DQ, strongly co-occurred, TCR associations were difficult to assign to individual alleles. In vitro tests confirmed that a few of the cytomegalovirus-associated TCR beta chains recognize cytomegalovirus antigens. The sequencing pipeline was judged likely to have produced a cluster of highly shared sequence variants as a technical artifact. In an earlier analysis of fewer than 750 of the donors, most TCR beta V segments were observed in productive rearrangements about 87% or about 30% of the time, broadly matching IMGT annotations. Immune exposure information for the cohort was limited to CMV serostatus. A later analysis found that TCR association rates varied across HLA loci, with DRB1 alleles showing the most associated TCRs and HLA-C alleles the fewest. In a later genetic analysis, fewer N-insertions in productive TCRs were reported among donors in an Asian-associated ancestry cluster than the roughly 700-donor mean. Linkage disequilibrium might explain the correlated functional status among segregating V segments, but an unknown experimental factor could not be excluded. According to the authors, the approach could potentially be generalized to other disease states and immunological phenotypes. A total of 164 TCR beta chains were listed by the study as associated with cytomegalovirus. Specific HLA alleles were associated with 16,951 TCR beta sequences at a false discovery rate of 0.05 in a later analysis. Most CMV-associated TCR beta chains appeared to be HLA-restricted in a later analysis, and the HLA associations seemed to be driven largely by CMV exposure. Compared with equally common non-associated chains, HLA-associated TCR beta chains in a later analysis were more clonally expanded and had lower generation probabilities. Roughly 15 rarely observed V segments, including chromosome 9 orphons, were excluded from the earlier analysis of a few hundred of the donors because counts were too low. Because HLA typing was unavailable for some donors at each locus, only the typed subset was used in association tests. The classifier was reported to diagnose cytomegalovirus status with high specificity and sensitivity in both the original and validation cohorts.

In total, more than 500 healthy bone marrow donors made up the cohort. Cohort members were all nominally healthy when sampled, although unrecorded immune exposures were likely present. The donor was CMV seropositive and was included in the group of some 290 seropositive cohort members. A peripheral blood sample was collected from each donor, and TCR beta sequencing was performed on peripheral blood mononuclear cells. The Qiagen DNeasy Blood Extraction Kit was used to extract genomic DNA from the blood cell samples. About this clone itself: This receptor's antigen is unknown. Base qualities are not provided; no much larger clone lies one nucleotide away.

The specimen was PBMCs. The receptor was derived from a woman aged 45 to 65 in good health and CMV-seropositive.

The sequenced DNA is TGTGCCAGTTCCAGGTCCTTCTCCTACAATGAGCAGTTCTTC. This sequence encodes CASSRSFSYNEQFF. The chain employs TRBV19 and TRBJ2-1, with the D gene not confidently named. The germline V gene (reference sequence) sets CDR1 to LNHDA and CDR2 to SQIVND. Reading from cysteine to phenylalanine, the CDR3 counts 14 amino acids. This entry keeps only the CDR3 DNA: 42 bases, framed from base 1. Deletion took 8 bases off V and 0 bases off J, with a span of 11 bases between the germline ends.